This TCR beta chain derives from a study of blood T cell repertoires in COVID-19. Study information: Sources were T cells, B-cell-depleted T cells, or PBMCs; the material itself was cDNA or gDNA.

Sequenced by immunoSEQ multiplex PCR; TCRdb stores in-frame clones only, minus some. This sample has some 220,000 clones; about 85% occur once, and the top ten carry about a sixth. Germline values: CDR1 MDHEN, CDR2 SYDVKM. V was clipped by 5 bases and J by 8 bases; unmatched bases: 3. CDR3 length: 14 amino acids. The chain couples TRBV28 to TRBJ1-6; 10 bases match TRBD1. Sequenced sample: peripheral blood. The TCR was taken from a woman aged 80 or older with active or convalescent COVID-19. This chain's CDR3 is CASSTGQGYSPLHF. CDR3 bases: TGTGCCAGCAGTACGGGACAGGGGTATTCACCCCTCCACTTT.